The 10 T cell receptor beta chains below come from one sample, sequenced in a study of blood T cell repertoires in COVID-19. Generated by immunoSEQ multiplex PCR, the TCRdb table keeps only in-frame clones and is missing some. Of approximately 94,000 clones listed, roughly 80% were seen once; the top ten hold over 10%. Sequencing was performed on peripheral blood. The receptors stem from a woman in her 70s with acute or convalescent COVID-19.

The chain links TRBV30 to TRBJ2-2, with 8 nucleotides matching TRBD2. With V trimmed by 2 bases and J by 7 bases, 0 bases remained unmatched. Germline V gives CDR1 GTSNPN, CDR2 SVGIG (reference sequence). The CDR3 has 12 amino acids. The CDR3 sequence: CAWSSGGGELFF. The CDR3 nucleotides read TGTGCCTGGAGTAGCGGGGGCGGGGAGCTGTTTTTT.

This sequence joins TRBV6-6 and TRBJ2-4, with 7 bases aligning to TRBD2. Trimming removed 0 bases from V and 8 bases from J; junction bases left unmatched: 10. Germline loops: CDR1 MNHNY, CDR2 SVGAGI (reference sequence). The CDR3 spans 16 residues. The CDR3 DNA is TGTGCCAGCAGTTACTCGGGAGGGGCGGAGGATCACATTCAGTACTTC. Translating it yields CASSYSGGAEDHIQYF.

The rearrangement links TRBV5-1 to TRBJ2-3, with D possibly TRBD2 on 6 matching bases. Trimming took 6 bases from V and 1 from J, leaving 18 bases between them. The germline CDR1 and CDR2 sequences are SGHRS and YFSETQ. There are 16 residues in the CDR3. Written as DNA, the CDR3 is TGCGCCAGCACAGAGGAGGGACGGTCTCGCACAGATACGCAGTATTTT. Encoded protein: CASTEEGRSRTDTQYF.

DNA of the CDR3: TGTGCCAGCAGCTACCCCACCGGGACAGGCGTGGATGAGCAGTTCTTC. Translated: CASSYPTGTGVDEQFF. The chain employs TRBV6-5 and TRBJ2-1, with 8 nucleotides matching TRBD1. CDR1 is MNHEY, CDR2 SVGAGI, per germline. The CDR3 has 16 amino acids. J gave up 8 bases and V 6 bases, and 15 bases lay outside the gene matches.

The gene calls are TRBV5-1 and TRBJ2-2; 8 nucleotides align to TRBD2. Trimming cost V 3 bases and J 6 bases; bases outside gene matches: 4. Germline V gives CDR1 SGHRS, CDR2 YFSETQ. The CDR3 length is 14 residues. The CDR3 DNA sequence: TGCGCCAGCAGCTCGGGGGGGCTGGCCGGGGAGCTGTTTTTT. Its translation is CASSSGGLAGELFF.

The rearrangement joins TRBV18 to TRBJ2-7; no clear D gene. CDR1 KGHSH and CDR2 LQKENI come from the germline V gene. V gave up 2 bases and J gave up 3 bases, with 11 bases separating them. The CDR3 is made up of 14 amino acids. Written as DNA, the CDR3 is TGTGCCAGCTCACCAACAACCTTACACTACGAGCAGTACTTC. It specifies CASSPTTLHYEQYF.

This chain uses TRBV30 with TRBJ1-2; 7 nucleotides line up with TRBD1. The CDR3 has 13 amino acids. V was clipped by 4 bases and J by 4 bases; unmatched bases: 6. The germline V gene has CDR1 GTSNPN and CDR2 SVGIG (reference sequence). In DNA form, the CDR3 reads TGTGCCTGGACTGTAGGGACAGCCTATGGCTACACCTTC. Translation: CAWTVGTAYGYTF.

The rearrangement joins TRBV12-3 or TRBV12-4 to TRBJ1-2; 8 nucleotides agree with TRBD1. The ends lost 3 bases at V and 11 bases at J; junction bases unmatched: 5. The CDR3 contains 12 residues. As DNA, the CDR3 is TGTGCCAGCAGTTTGGACAGGGACTATTACACCTTC. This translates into CASSLDRDYYTF.

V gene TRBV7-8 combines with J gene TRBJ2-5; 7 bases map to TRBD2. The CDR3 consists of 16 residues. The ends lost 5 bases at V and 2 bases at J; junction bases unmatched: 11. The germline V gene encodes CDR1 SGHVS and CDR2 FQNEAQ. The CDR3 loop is CASSPAGDYGQETQYF. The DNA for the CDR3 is TGTGCCAGCAGCCCGGCGGGGGACTACGGACAAGAGACCCAGTACTTC.

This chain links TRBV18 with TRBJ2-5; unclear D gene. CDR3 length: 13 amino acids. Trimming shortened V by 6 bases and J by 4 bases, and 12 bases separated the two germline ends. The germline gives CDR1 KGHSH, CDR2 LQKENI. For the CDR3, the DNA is TGTGCCAGCTCTCAAGGCGGCCTAGAGACCCAGTACTTC. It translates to CASSQGGLETQYF.